This T cell receptor beta chain was sequenced during a study of blood T cells in healthy people across ages. Using a J-beta primer mix together with a sample-barcoded 5' primer, a second PCR was run for about 7 to 12 cycles. MiXCR was run by TCRdb on the 5' RACE reads, yielding one entry per CDR3 protein. The repertoire has about 640,000 distinct CDR3 sequences, under 65% of them found once; the top ten carry roughly 34%. The CDR3 consists of 15 residues. CDR1 SGHDN and CDR2 FVKESK come from the germline V gene. The junction had 12 bases not matched to a gene; V was cut back by 4 bases and J by 8 bases. In regard to this clonotype: Its antigen is as yet unknown.

Study-level points and caveats: Naive T cell percentage by flow cytometry tracked strongly with beta diversity.

V and J are TRBV14 and TRBJ1-2, with 8 bases that match TRBD1. The sequenced sample consisted of blood. The TCR sequence derives from a man between 60 and 70 years old in good health. CDR3 region: CASSPPPGQDGGYTF. The CDR3 DNA follows: TGTGCCAGCAGCCCTCCACCGGGACAGGACGGCGGCTACACCTTC.